This T cell receptor beta chain was observed in a study of shared clonotypes between healthy human individuals. General study findings and limits: Compared with clonotypes that all four donors shared, non-shared clonotypes had lower generation probabilities.

A word on this clone: Its cognate antigen is unknown.

The germline gives CDR1 MNHNS, CDR2 SASEGT. Trimming removed 3 bases from V and 3 bases from J; junction bases left unmatched: 13. CDR3 length equals 18 residues. This table comes from immunoSEQ multiplex PCR, and its TCRdb copy is limited to in-frame clones, with some not included. The sample has some 380,000 clones; just over 95% are singletons. This receptor was obtained from a man aged 25 to 40 in good health. Sequencing was performed on memory CD8+ T cells sorted from blood. Specified subset: CD45RO+ cells pooled with CCR7-negative TemRA cells. This sequence joins TRBV6-1 and TRBJ1-5, with TRBD1 matching over 8 bases. As DNA, the CDR3 is TGTGCCAGCAGTGATCCAATTGGACAGGGCTTGTCCAATCAGCCCCAGCATTTT. Translated: CASSDPIGQGLSNQPQHF.